These 10 T cell receptor beta chains originate from one sample sequenced in a study of regulatory T cells in long-lasting Graves disease. Time point noted: newly diagnosed GD, antithyroid drugs for less than 3 months. There was RNA extracted from PBMCs, and the TCR library was made from it. Arm-PCR with iRepertoire HTBI primers amplified the CDR3 regions for these TCR beta libraries. TCRdb re-derived calls from the multiplex PCR reads in MiXCR, one entry per CDR3 protein. The repertoire consists of 530,000 or so distinct CDR3 sequences, with about 16% occurring once and the leading ten covering more than 10%. The same data also contributed to another study, on T cells in Graves' hyperthyroidism and ophthalmopathy.

The sample consisted of peripheral blood mononuclear cells (PBMCs), taken at new diagnosis, from a patient treated with antithyroid drugs. All receptors come from a man aged 18 to 30 with Graves disease.

The J gene is TRBJ1-2, the V gene TRBV30; maybe TRBD1 (5 bases). Germline V gene lookup returns CDR1 GTSNPN and CDR2 SVGIG (reference sequence). CDR3 length: 14 amino acids. With 3 bases removed from V and 5 bases from J, the gap between germline ends came to 16 bases. In DNA form, the CDR3 reads TGTGCCTGGAGAGTAGCAGGGCGGGGGTATGGCTACACCTTC. Protein product: CAWRVAGRGYGYTF.

Only a few counts were recorded for this clonotype. The V and J genes are TRBV20-1 and TRBJ2-4; D unresolved. Germline lookup yields CDR1 DFQATT and CDR2 SNEGSKA (reference sequence). Trimming left V 3 bases short and J 0 bases short, with 9 bases between. The CDR3 totals 14 residues. CDR3 residues: CSARVSLAKNIQYF. Written as DNA, the CDR3 is TGCAGTGCTAGGGTGTCGCTAGCCAAAAACATTCAGTACTTC.

This CDR3 is CASSREYSTGELFF. The CDR3 nucleotides read TGTGCCAGCTCGAGGGAGTATAGCACCGGGGAGCTGTTTTTT. The gene calls are TRBV27 and TRBJ2-2; a possible D gene is TRBD2 (5 bases). Germline loops: CDR1 MNHEY, CDR2 SMNVEV (reference sequence). This CDR3 has 14 residues. V was cut by 8 bases and J by 4 bases, with 14 bases left in between.

In DNA form, the CDR3 reads TGTGCCAGCAGTCTCGGGACAGGGGCCCAAGAGACCCAGTACTTC. This codes for CASSLGTGAQETQYF. The V gene is TRBV2, the J gene TRBJ2-5; 10 nucleotides align to TRBD1. Trimming at V came to 5 bases and at J to 1 base, leaving 4 bases not matched to a gene. The V gene's germline CDR1 is SNHLY and CDR2 FYNNEI. The length of the CDR3 is 15 residues.

This clonotype appeared a few times. The rearrangement links TRBV12-3 or TRBV12-4 to TRBJ1-3; D ambiguous. The germline V and J ends were trimmed by 6 bases and 0 bases, with 9 bases remaining between them. The CDR3 sequence is 14 residues long. CDR3 in DNA: TGTGCCAGCAGAAGGGTGGGCTCTGGAAACACCATATATTTT. As protein: CASRRVGSGNTIYF.

This chain joins TRBV19 and TRBJ2-6; D might be TRBD1 (5 bases). The germline V gene encodes CDR1 LNHDA and CDR2 SQIVND (reference sequence). The CDR3 contains 15 residues. The V gene lost 5 bases and the J gene lost 4 bases, with 12 bases spanning the gap. The CDR3 loop is CASSYSGNGANVLTF. CDR3 DNA: TGTGCCAGTAGTTATTCAGGGAACGGGGCCAACGTCCTGACTTTC.

This clonotype came up a few times. The J gene is TRBJ2-2, the V gene TRBV9, with D hard to call. Germline-derived CDR1 and CDR2 are SGDLS and YYNGEE. Trimming removed 4 bases from V and 1 base from J, with 14 bases in between. The CDR3 has 16 residues. This CDR3 is CASSPTVGRNTGELFF. The CDR3 nucleotides read TGTGCCAGCAGCCCAACGGTGGGTCGGAACACCGGGGAGCTGTTTTTT.

This clonotype has ten or more counts. The CDR3 DNA is TGTGCCAGCAGTTTGGGGCGCAGGGGGCTAATGGCGTATAACACTGAAGCTTTCTTT. Its translation is CASSLGRRGLMAYNTEAFF. The V gene is TRBV12-3 or TRBV12-4, the J gene TRBJ1-1, with TRBD1 identical over 8 bases. The length of the CDR3 is 19 residues. V was pared by 3 bases and J by 2 bases, with 17 bases of the junction left unmatched.

The chain carries TRBV27 and TRBJ2-3; D might be TRBD1 (6 bases). Germline CDR1 is MNHEY and CDR2 is SMNVEV (reference sequence). This CDR3 has 17 residues. Deletions cut 7 bases from V and 2 bases from J, with 22 bases between. The CDR3 nucleotides are TGTGCCAGCAACCCTACGCTGCAGGTGGGGGCCACAGATACGCAGTATTTT. Its protein product is CASNPTLQVGATDTQYF.

This clonotype came up many times. The chain employs TRBV5-1 and TRBJ1-1; D may be TRBD1 (6 bases). This CDR3 is 16 amino acids long. The germline gives CDR1 SGHRS, CDR2 YFSETQ. V dropped 7 bases and J dropped 1 base, with 20 bases sitting between them. CDR3 nucleotides: TGCGCCAGCGGGGGCGGACAGCTATCGACGAACACTGAAGCTTTCTTT. Translation: CASGGGQLSTNTEAFF.